The present T cell receptor (beta chain) was sequenced within a study of T cell clonality in common variable immunodeficiency. Study conclusions and caveats: Shared TCRbeta clones were fewer between CVID subjects than controls. Fewer deletions and N-nucleotide insertions were reportedly seen in common variable immunodeficiency TCR beta sequences.

CDR1 and CDR2 (germline): KGHSH, LQKENI. Trimming pared 6 bases from V and 5 bases from J, leaving 17 bases between. The CDR3 covers 15 residues. Concerning this clone: No antigen is known for it. The CDR3 is cut off 3 residues early in the read; its end comes from the germline J gene.

Both groups were predominantly of Caucasian heritage. Control and CVID samples contributed equal amounts of genomic DNA. Using immunoSEQ multiplex PCR, the repertoire was profiled, and TCRdb retains in-frame clones only, with some absent. Reported are about 19,000 clones, none seen only once; the ten largest carry about 25%. The chain has TRBV18 and TRBJ2-1, with a weak D call TRBD2 (6 bases). Sequenced input: peripheral blood mononuclear cells. The receptor's source is a human donor with common variable immunodeficiency. This CDR3 reads CASSPGLKTHNEQFF. The CDR3 bases that were read are TGTGCCAGCTCCCCGGGACTCAAAACCCACAATGAG.